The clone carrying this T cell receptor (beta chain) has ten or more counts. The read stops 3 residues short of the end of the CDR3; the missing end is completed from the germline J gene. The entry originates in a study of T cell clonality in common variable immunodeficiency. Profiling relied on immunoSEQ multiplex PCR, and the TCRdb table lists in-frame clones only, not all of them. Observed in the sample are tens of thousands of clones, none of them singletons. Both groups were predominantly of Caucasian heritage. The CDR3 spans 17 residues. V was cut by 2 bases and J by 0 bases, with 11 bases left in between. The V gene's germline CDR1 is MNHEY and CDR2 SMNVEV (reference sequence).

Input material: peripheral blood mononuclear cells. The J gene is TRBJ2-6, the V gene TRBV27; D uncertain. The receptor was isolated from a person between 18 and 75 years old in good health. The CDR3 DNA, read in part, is TGTGCCAGCAGTTTAGAGGTCCGTGACTCTGGGGCCAACGTC. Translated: CASSLEVRDSGANV. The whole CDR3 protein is CASSLEVRDSGANVLTF.